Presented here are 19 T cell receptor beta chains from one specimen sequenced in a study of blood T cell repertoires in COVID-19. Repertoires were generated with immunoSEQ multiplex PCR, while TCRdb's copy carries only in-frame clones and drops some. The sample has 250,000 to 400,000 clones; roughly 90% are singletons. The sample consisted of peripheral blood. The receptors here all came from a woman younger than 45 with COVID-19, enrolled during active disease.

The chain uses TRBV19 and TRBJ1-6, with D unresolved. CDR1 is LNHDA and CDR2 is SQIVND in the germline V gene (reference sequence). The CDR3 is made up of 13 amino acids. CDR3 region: CPLRPRNNSPLHF. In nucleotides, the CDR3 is TGTCCCCTGAGGCCACGGAATAATTCACCCCTCCACTTT.

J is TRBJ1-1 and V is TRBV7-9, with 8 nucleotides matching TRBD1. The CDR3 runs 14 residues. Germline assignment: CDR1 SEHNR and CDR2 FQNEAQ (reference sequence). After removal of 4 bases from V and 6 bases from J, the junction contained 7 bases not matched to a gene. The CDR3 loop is CASSSGQGRAEAFF. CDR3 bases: TGTGCCAGCAGCTCAGGACAGGGACGGGCTGAAGCTTTCTTT.

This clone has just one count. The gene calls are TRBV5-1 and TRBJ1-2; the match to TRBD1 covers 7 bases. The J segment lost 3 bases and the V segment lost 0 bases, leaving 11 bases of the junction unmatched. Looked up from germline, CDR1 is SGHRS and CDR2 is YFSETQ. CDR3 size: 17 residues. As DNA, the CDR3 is TGCGCCAGCAGCTTGGAGGGGACAGCTCAACTCTACTATGGCTACACCTTC. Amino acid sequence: CASSLEGTAQLYYGYTF.

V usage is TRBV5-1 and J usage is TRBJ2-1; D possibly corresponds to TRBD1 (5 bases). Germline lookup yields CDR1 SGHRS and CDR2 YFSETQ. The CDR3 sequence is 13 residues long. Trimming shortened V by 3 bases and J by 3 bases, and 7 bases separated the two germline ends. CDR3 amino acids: CASSWTHYNEQFF. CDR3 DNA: TGCGCCAGCAGCTGGACACACTACAATGAGCAGTTCTTC.

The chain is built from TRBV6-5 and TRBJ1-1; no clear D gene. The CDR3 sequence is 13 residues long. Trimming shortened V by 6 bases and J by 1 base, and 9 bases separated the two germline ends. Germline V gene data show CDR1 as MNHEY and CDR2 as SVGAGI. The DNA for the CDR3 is TGTGCCAGCAGGTTTACAAAGAACACTGAAGCTTTCTTT. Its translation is CASRFTKNTEAFF.

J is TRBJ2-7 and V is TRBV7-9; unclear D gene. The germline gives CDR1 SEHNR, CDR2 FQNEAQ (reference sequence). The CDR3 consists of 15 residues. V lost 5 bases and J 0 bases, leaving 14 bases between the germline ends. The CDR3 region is CASSPPAPSSYEQYF. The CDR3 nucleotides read TGTGCCAGCAGCCCCCCCGCGCCGAGCTCCTACGAGCAGTACTTC.

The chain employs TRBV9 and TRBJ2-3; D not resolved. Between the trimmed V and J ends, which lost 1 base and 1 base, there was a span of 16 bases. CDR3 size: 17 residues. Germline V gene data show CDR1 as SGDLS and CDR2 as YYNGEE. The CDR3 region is CASSVTPDSIRTDTQYF. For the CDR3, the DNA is TGTGCCAGCAGCGTAACACCCGACTCGATCCGCACAGATACGCAGTATTTT.

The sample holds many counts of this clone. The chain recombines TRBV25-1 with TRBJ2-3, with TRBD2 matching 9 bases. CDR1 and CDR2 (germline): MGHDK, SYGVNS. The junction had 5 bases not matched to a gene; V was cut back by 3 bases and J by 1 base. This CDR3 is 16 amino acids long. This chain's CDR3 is CASSDSIAGGTDTQYF. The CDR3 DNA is TGTGCCAGCAGTGATTCAATAGCGGGGGGCACAGATACGCAGTATTTT.

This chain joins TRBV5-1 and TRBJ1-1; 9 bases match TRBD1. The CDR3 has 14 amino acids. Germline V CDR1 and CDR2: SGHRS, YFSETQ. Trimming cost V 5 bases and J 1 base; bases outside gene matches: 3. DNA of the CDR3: TGCGCCAGCAGGGGACAGGGATGGAACACTGAAGCTTTCTTT. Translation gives CASRGQGWNTEAFF.

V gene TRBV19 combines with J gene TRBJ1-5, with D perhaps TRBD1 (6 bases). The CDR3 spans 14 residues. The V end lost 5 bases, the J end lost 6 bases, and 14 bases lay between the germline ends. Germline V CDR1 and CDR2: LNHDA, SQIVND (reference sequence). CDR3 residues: CASSPTGATQPQHF. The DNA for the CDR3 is TGTGCCAGTAGTCCGACAGGAGCCACTCAGCCCCAGCATTTT.

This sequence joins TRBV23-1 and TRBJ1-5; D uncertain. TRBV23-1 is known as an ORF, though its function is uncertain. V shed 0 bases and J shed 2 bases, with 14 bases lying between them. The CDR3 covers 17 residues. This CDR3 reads CASSQSWRQWGNQPQHF. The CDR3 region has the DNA TGCGCCAGCAGTCAATCTTGGAGGCAGTGGGGCAATCAGCCCCAGCATTTT.

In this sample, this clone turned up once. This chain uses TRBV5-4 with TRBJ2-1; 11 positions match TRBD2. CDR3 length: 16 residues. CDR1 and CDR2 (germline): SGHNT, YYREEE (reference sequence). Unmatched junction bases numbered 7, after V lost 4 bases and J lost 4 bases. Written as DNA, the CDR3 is TGTGCCAGCAGCCCGACTAGCGGGATAGGATACAATGAGCAGTTCTTC. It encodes CASSPTSGIGYNEQFF.

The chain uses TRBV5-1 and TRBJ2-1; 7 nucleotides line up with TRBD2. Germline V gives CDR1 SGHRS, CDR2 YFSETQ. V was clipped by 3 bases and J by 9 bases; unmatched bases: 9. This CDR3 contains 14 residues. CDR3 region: CASSSVGGSGEQFF. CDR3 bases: TGCGCCAGCAGCTCTGTTGGCGGGAGTGGTGAGCAGTTCTTC.

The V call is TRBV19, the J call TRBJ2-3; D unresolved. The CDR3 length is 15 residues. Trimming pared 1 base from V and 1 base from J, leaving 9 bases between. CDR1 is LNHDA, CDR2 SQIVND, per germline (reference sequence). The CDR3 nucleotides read TGTGCCAGTAGTATAGCGGGTACGGGCACAGATACGCAGTATTTT. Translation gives CASSIAGTGTDTQYF. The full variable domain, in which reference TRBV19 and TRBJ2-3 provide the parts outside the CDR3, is DGGITQSPKYLFRKEGQNVTLSCEQNLNHDAMYWYRQDPGQGLRLIYYSQIVNDFQKGDIAEGYSVSREKKESFPLTVTSAQKNPTAFYLCASSIAGTGTDTQYFGPGTRLTVL.

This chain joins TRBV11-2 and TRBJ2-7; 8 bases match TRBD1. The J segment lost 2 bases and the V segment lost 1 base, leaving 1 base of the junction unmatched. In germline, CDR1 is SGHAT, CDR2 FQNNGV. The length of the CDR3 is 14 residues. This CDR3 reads CASSLADRAYEQYF. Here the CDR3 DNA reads TGTGCCAGCAGCTTAGCGGACAGGGCCTACGAGCAGTACTTC.

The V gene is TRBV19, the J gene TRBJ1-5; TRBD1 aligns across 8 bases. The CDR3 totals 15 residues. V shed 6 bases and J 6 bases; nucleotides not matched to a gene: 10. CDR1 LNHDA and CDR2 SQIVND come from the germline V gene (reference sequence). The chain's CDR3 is CASSRGQGGIQPQHF. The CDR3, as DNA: TGTGCCAGTAGCCGCGGACAGGGAGGTATTCAGCCCCAGCATTTT.

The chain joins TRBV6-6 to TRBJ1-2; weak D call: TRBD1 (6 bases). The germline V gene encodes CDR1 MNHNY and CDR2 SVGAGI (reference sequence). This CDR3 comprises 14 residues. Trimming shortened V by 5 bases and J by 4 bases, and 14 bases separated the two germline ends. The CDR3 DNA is TGTGCCAGCAGTATGACAGGCATTCTCTATGGCTACACCTTC. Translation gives CASSMTGILYGYTF.

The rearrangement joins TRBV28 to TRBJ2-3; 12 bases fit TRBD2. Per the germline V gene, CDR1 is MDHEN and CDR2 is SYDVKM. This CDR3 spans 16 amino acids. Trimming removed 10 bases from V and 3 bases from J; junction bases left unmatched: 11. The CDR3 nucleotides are TGTGCCAACACTCCGACTAGCGGGAGATTAACAGATACGCAGTATTTT. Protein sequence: CANTPTSGRLTDTQYF.

The CDR3: CASSLLAGNGYTF. CDR3 sequence (DNA): TGTGCCAGCAGTTTATTAGCAGGGAATGGCTACACCTTC. The chain uses TRBV28 and TRBJ1-2; the D gene is possibly TRBD1 (5 bases). Germline V lookup: CDR1 MDHEN, CDR2 SYDVKM. This CDR3 contains 13 residues. Trimming took off 1 base at V and 6 bases at J, with 9 bases between the two ends.